Included here is one T cell receptor beta chain sequence, with context. These data originate in a study of cytomegalovirus exposure and HLA in healthy donors. PCR used 60 Vbeta primers and 13 Jbeta primers. Profiled with immunoSEQ multiplex PCR; TCRdb holds only in-frame clones, not every one. The sample lists some 120,000 clones; under 85% were seen once. This TCR came from a human donor in good health. The sequenced material came from PBMCs.

CDR3 DNA: TGTGCCAGCAGTACGGAGATGAACACTGAAGCTTTCTTT. This encodes CASSTEMNTEAFF. The V and J genes are TRBV2 and TRBJ1-1, with no clear D. Germline CDR1 reads SNHLY; CDR2 reads FYNNEI. The CDR3 extends over 13 amino acids. Trimming pared 5 bases from V and 0 bases from J, leaving 7 bases between.